This is a list of T cell receptor beta chains from one sample in a study of OX40 agonist ivuxolimab in advanced cancers. TCRdb's copy holds only in-frame clones and misses some; the assay was immunoSEQ multiplex PCR. The sample records tens of thousands of clones, roughly 93% being singletons. The sample in question was CD4+ or CD8+ T cells sorted from blood, obtained in a trial of the OX40 agonist ivuxolimab. The source of these receptors is an adult with an advanced solid tumor such as melanoma, head and neck, liver or kidney cancer. Both conserved end residues are part of each CDR3. The order of the fields is D gene, clone size, V gene, J gene, CDR3 length, CDR3 DNA, CDR3 protein. A D gene is named only where the DNA matches it firmly. Some rows have no size entry. The others give once, few or many, or a class for an expanded clone.

TRBD2	once	TRBV7-2	TRBJ2-1	14	TGTGCCAGCAGCATGGGACTAGCGGGCCATGAGCAGTTCTTC	CASSMGLAGHEQFF
NA	NA	TRBV6-1	TRBJ1-4	15	TGTGCCAGCAGTGAAGAGGGCAGTGATGTGAAAAAACTGTTTTTT	CASSEEGSDVKKLFF
TRBD1	NA	TRBV28	TRBJ2-7	17	TGTGCCAGCAGTACTGGGGACAGGGTGAATCCCTTATACGAGCAGTACTTC	CASSTGDRVNPLYEQYF
TRBD2	NA	TRBV27	TRBJ2-7	14	TGTGCCAGCAGTATAACTAGCGGGAGGTACGAGCAGTACTTC	CASSITSGRYEQYF
TRBD1	NA	TRBV7-8	TRBJ1-3	15	TGTGCCAGCAGCTTAGCAGGGGGCTATGGAAACACCATATATTTT	CASSLAGGYGNTIYF
NA	NA	TRBV28	TRBJ2-7	14	TGTGCCAGCAAAAACAGACAGGGAGGCTACGAGCAGTACTTC	CASKNRQGGYEQYF
NA	NA	TRBV25-1	TRBJ2-1	15	TGTGCCAGCAGTGAAATGTGGTCAGATTCCAATGAGCAGTTCTTC	CASSEMWSDSNEQFF
NA	once	TRBV19	TRBJ2-1	12	TGTGCCAGTATTACTGAGAACAATGAGCAGTTCTTC	CASITENNEQFF
NA	NA	TRBV4-3	TRBJ2-7	15	TGCGCCAGCAGCCAGGAGGGGGGCACCACCTACGAGCAGTACTTC	CASSQEGGTTYEQYF
NA	NA	TRBV9	TRBJ2-7	14	TGTGCCAGCAGCGTAGGCGCAGATTCCTACGAGCAGTACTTC	CASSVGADSYEQYF
NA	once	TRBV6-4	TRBJ1-5	16	TGTGCCAGCAGTTTGAAGGGACACCTTAGCAATCAGCCCCAGCATTTT	CASSLKGHLSNQPQHF
NA	once	TRBV7-2	TRBJ1-6	14	TGTGCCAGCAGCCCCCAATGGAGAGATTCACCCCTCCACTTT	CASSPQWRDSPLHF
NA	NA	TRBV19	TRBJ2-7	14	TGTGCCAGTAGCTTCGCAGGGGACTCCTACGAGCAGTACTTC	CASSFAGDSYEQYF
NA	NA	TRBV2	TRBJ2-4	15	TGTGCCAGCAGTGAAGGGGTTTGGGCCAAAAACATTCAGTACTTC	CASSEGVWAKNIQYF
NA	NA	TRBV6-6	TRBJ1-1	15	TGTGCCAGCAGTTACGAGGGGGGGGTACTGACTGAAGCTTTCTTT	CASSYEGGVLTEAFF
NA	NA	TRBV19	TRBJ2-3	13	TGTGCCAGTAGCCGTCTTGGCACAGATACGCAGTATTTT	CASSRLGTDTQYF
NA	NA	TRBV7-8	TRBJ2-7	15	TGTGCCAGCAGCTTAGCCCCCGGCGGGACCTACGAGCAGTACTTC	CASSLAPGGTYEQYF
TRBD2	NA	TRBV6-5	TRBJ2-2	16	TGTGCCAGCAGTTACTTCCGACTAGCGCCCACCGGGGAGCTGTTTTTT	CASSYFRLAPTGELFF
TRBD1	NA	TRBV9	TRBJ2-7	14	TGTGCCAGCAGCTCAGGGACAGGGTCCTACGAGCAGTACTTC	CASSSGTGSYEQYF
NA	NA	TRBV5-1	TRBJ2-2	16	TGCGCCAGCAGCTTGTGGAGTCTAGCTGGCTCCGGGGAGCTGTTTTTT	CASSLWSLAGSGELFF
NA	NA	TRBV7-2	TRBJ2-5	14	TGTGCCAGCAGCTTGGGGCCAGGGGAAGAGACCCAGTACTTC	CASSLGPGEETQYF
NA	NA	TRBV9	TRBJ1-2	16	TGTGCCAGCAGCCTCCGAGGGACAAAAACTAACTATGGCTACACCTTC	CASSLRGTKTNYGYTF
NA	NA	TRBV4-2	TRBJ1-2	13	TGTGCCAGCAGCCCGGATACCATATATGGCTACACCTTC	CASSPDTIYGYTF
NA	NA	TRBV7-9	TRBJ2-7	14	TGTGCCAGCAGCTTACAGGGGAGTGAGTACGAGCAGTACTTC	CASSLQGSEYEQYF
NA	NA	TRBV11-3	TRBJ2-7	14	TGTGCCAGCAGCTTAGCGGGCCCACCGGGGGAGCAGTACTTC	CASSLAGPPGEQYF
NA	NA	TRBV6-1	TRBJ2-1	12	TGTGCCAGCAGTTCTTACCGGGGTGAGCAGTTCTTC	CASSSYRGEQFF
NA	few	TRBV7-9	TRBJ2-1	19	TGTGCCAGCAGCCATCCTTCATGGGGCAGGCTATCCTCCTACAATGAGCAGTTCTTC	CASSHPSWGRLSSYNEQFF
NA	NA	TRBV30	TRBJ2-1	16	TGTGCCTGGAGTGTACCTCCGGGAGAGTCCATCAATGAGCAGTTCTTC	CAWSVPPGESINEQFF
NA	NA	TRBV25-1	TRBJ1-4	13	TGTGCCAGCAGTCTGGGGATGGGGGAAAAACTGTTTTTT	CASSLGMGEKLFF